The present T cell receptor beta chain was sequenced within a study of cytomegalovirus exposure and HLA in healthy donors. Amplification used 60 Vbeta primers and 13 Jbeta primers. Repertoires were generated with immunoSEQ multiplex PCR, while TCRdb's copy carries only in-frame clones and drops some. The sample contains about 160,000 clones, 75% to 80% of which appear only once. The sample holds one count of this clone. The antigen remains unidentified. All donors participated as healthy donors of bone marrow. Each donor was nominally healthy when sampled (though unrecorded immune exposures were likely). Unmatched junction bases numbered 5, after V lost 5 bases and J lost 2 bases. From germline, CDR1 is LNHDA and CDR2 SQIVND (reference sequence). The CDR3 is 14 amino acids. Study-wide results and caveats: When analyzed later, a missense DCLRE1C variant was found to be linked to TCR beta V- and J-gene trimming. What a later analysis reportedly showed was that an Asian-associated ancestry cluster had fewer N-insertions than the roughly 700-donor mean.

The V gene is TRBV19, the J gene TRBJ1-2, with TRBD1 identical over 7 bases. The receptor comes from a woman in her forties in good health and CMV-seropositive. Source material: PBMCs. CDR3 loop: CASSFRQGNYGYTF. In DNA form, the CDR3 reads TGTGCCAGTAGTTTCAGACAGGGCAACTATGGCTACACCTTC.